The rows below give T cell receptor beta chains drawn from one sample of a study of CXCR3-negative and CXCR3-positive naive CD8 T cells. TCRdb reprocessed the 5' RACE reads, keeping one entry per CDR3 protein, no DNA. This sample's table has under 85,000 distinct CDR3 sequences. The material sequenced was naive CXCR3- CD8+ T cells from blood. Source of these receptors: a human donor in good health. Some clones in this sample may be carry-over from other donors' samples. Both conserved end residues are part of each CDR3.

cdr3_aa j_call v_call
CASSQGEGDTQYF TRBJ2-3 TRBV4-3
CASSLEGRGIGELFF TRBJ2-2 TRBV6-2/TRBV6-3
CASSLGLRQETQYF TRBJ2-5 TRBV7-6
CSADQRDTGELFF TRBJ2-2 TRBV29-1
CASSWTSDLTPDTQYF TRBJ2-3 TRBV7-6
CASSPPGDAEAFF TRBJ1-1 TRBV18
CATLKQGNKDEQFF TRBJ2-1 TRBV6-2/TRBV6-3
CASSLLTGDTQYF TRBJ2-3 TRBV7-3
CASSLSEGRTDTQYF TRBJ2-3 TRBV5-1
CASSQGQVDLSEQFF TRBJ2-1 TRBV5-5
CSARPGGTEAFF TRBJ1-1 TRBV20-1
CASSTALDSSYEQYF TRBJ2-7 TRBV5-1
CASSPSPREMNRWTQYF TRBJ2-5 TRBV12-3/TRBV12-4
CSVVTIGSYEQYF TRBJ2-7 TRBV29-1
CASSVRDRDDYEQYF TRBJ2-7 TRBV9
CASSLSPQVNYEQYF TRBJ2-7 TRBV5-5
CATSDLGGELFF TRBJ2-2 TRBV24-1
CASSVGGSETQYF TRBJ2-5 TRBV9
CASSPGLSYEQYF TRBJ2-7 TRBV6-5
CASSLDNTEAFF TRBJ1-1 TRBV7-9
CSVGYAGAGSDTQYF TRBJ2-3 TRBV29-1
CASSGGPKETQYF TRBJ2-5 TRBV7-9
CASSLQGYNTEAFF TRBJ1-1 TRBV27
CAIRKTVTGELFF TRBJ2-2 TRBV28
CSVQGSLYGYTF TRBJ1-2 TRBV29-1
CSSITMNTEAFF TRBJ1-1 TRBV29-1
CASSFMPSNEQFF TRBJ2-1 TRBV12-3/TRBV12-4
CASNGPNTGELFF TRBJ2-2 TRBV5-1
CASSYSSGANVLTF TRBJ2-6 TRBV6-2/TRBV6-3
CSVGGGGWDTDTQYF TRBJ2-3 TRBV29-1
CASSPRTGEETQYF TRBJ2-5 TRBV3-1
CASSFFFSYEQYF TRBJ2-7 TRBV28
CASSFRGNIQYF TRBJ2-4 TRBV12-3/TRBV12-4
CASSPGQARLYRELFF TRBJ2-2 TRBV25-1
CASSLDDGGVVQPQHF TRBJ1-5 TRBV7-9
CASSWSGANVLTF TRBJ2-6 TRBV27
CSARDSSGTNTGELFF TRBJ2-2 TRBV20-1
CSVGVPTSYEQYF TRBJ2-7 TRBV29-1
CSVLTGSSYNEQFF TRBJ2-1 TRBV29-1
CSARVASGSSTDTQYF TRBJ2-3 TRBV20-1
CASSYPPGEQYF TRBJ2-7 TRBV6-5
CASSLSPAGSTEAFF TRBJ1-1 TRBV7-3
CASSLGTGLGGETQYF TRBJ2-5 TRBV13
CASSWGETQYF TRBJ2-5 TRBV28
CASSTDREYNQPQHF TRBJ1-5 TRBV7-9
CSVGSAVNTGELFF TRBJ2-2 TRBV29-1
CASSQDPQANNQPQHF TRBJ1-5 TRBV4-1
CASTGASYEQYF TRBJ2-7 TRBV7-9